The 13 T cell receptor beta chains in this list originate from one sample, sequenced in a study of human T cells and chemical hapten exposure. Time point specified: patch test 1, 2 weeks after DPC sensitization. The treatment is: therapeutic diphenylcyclopropenone sensitization with weekly scalp DPC. Each CDR3 protein gets one entry after TCRdb re-called the RACE reads with MiXCR. Among under 450,000 distinct CDR3 sequences listed, about 4.4% were seen once. Specimen: whole blood, collected in connection with sensitization to the hapten diphenylcyclopropenone (DPC). These receptor sequences come from a woman in her fifties or sixties with alopecia areata. Some clones in this sample may be carry-over from other donors' samples.

This clonotype was recorded many times. CDR3 sequence reads: CASNILGLAEETQYF. The DNA for the CDR3 is TGTGCCAGCAACATCCTCGGACTGGCGGAAGAGACCCAGTACTTC. V and J are TRBV3-1 and TRBJ2-5, with D tentatively TRBD2 (5 bases). CDR1 LGHDT and CDR2 YNNKEL come from the germline V gene (reference sequence). The CDR3 covers 15 residues. Trimming shortened V by 7 bases and J by 3 bases, and 18 bases separated the two germline ends.

A few counts support this clonotype. The chain links TRBV20-1 to TRBJ1-2; 7 bases line up with TRBD1. The CDR3 is made up of 13 amino acids. The junction had 7 bases not matched to a gene; V was cut back by 5 bases and J by 4 bases. The V gene's germline CDR1 is DFQATT and CDR2 SNEGSKA (reference sequence). CDR3 region: CSAAGGRAYGYTF. The CDR3 nucleotides read TGCAGTGCTGCAGGGGGAAGAGCCTATGGCTACACCTTC.

The table lists this clonotype with many counts. The V gene is TRBV5-1, the J gene TRBJ2-2; either TRBD1 or TRBD2 may fit D (5 bases each). Per germline, CDR1 SGHRS and CDR2 YFSETQ. Trimming took off 4 bases at V and 1 base at J, with 8 bases between the two ends. The CDR3 loop spans 14 amino acids. DNA for the CDR3: TGCGCCAGCAGCCCTGGGGGGAACACCGGGGAGCTGTTTTTT. The encoded protein is CASSPGGNTGELFF. Full variable domain (outside the CDR3, taken from reference TRBV5-1 and TRBJ2-2): KAGVTQTPRYLIKTRGQQVTLSCSPISGHRSVSWYQQTPGQGLQFLFEYFSETQRNKGNFPGRFSGRQFSNSRSEMNVSTLELGDSALYLCASSPGGNTGELFFGEGSRLTVL.

This clonotype turned up a few times. The J gene is TRBJ2-1, the V gene TRBV27; 11 bases fit TRBD2. V shed 5 bases and J 4 bases; nucleotides not matched to a gene: 7. The CDR3 is 16 residues long. In germline, CDR1 is MNHEY, CDR2 SMNVEV (reference sequence). The DNA of the CDR3 is TGTGCCAGCAGTCACATACTAGCGGGGGTGTACAATGAGCAGTTCTTC. Translated: CASSHILAGVYNEQFF.

This clonotype was observed at least ten times. This sequence joins TRBV28 and TRBJ2-3, with D tentatively TRBD1 or TRBD2 (5 bases each). V was cut by 4 bases and J by 5 bases, with 16 bases left in between. The CDR3 spans 15 residues. Germline V lookup: CDR1 MDHEN, CDR2 SYDVKM. CDR3 residues: CASSSGLAWGDTQYF. The CDR3 nucleotides read TGTGCCAGCAGTTCGGGGCTAGCATGGGGAGATACGCAGTATTTT.

This clonotype was counted ten times or more. The chain combines TRBV4-1 with TRBJ2-5; 11 bases agree with TRBD2. The CDR3 has 16 amino acids. V trimming: 3 bases; J trimming: 1 base; junction bases outside the gene matches: 4. Germline V gives CDR1 MGHRA, CDR2 YSYEKL. CDR3 region: CASSHPTSGVQETQYF. The CDR3 nucleotides read TGCGCCAGCAGCCACCCGACTAGCGGGGTCCAAGAGACCCAGTACTTC.

This clonotype was counted between two and nine times. V is TRBV7-2 and J is TRBJ2-7; 10 bases agree with TRBD2. V dropped 1 base and J dropped 5; count of bases not matched to a gene: 5. The CDR3 extends over 15 amino acids. Germline CDR1 reads SGHTA; CDR2 reads FQGNSA. This CDR3 is CASSLERGGLDEQYF. The CDR3, as DNA: TGTGCCAGCAGCTTAGAGCGGGGGGGCCTGGACGAGCAGTACTTC.

This clonotype turned up a few times. J is TRBJ1-5 and V is TRBV6-5, with D unresolved. Looked up from germline, CDR1 is MNHEY and CDR2 is SVGAGI. Trimming took off 6 bases at V and 4 bases at J, with 10 bases between the two ends. The CDR3 runs to 13 residues. For the CDR3, the DNA is TGTGCCAGCAGCCCCTGGATTAATCAGCCCCAGCATTTT. This gives the protein CASSPWINQPQHF.

This clonotype was detected ten times or more. The chain's CDR3 is CASRLQGGYSNQPQHF. The CDR3 nucleotides read TGTGCCAGCAGATTACAGGGGGGATATAGCAATCAGCCCCAGCATTTT. The chain employs TRBV7-2 and TRBJ1-5, with 8 bases aligning to TRBD1. The CDR3 length is 16 residues. The V gene's germline CDR1 is SGHTA and CDR2 FQGNSA. V lost 6 bases to trimming and J lost 0 bases; unmatched junction nucleotides: 7. The entire variable domain, with the rest obtained from reference TRBV7-2 and TRBJ1-5, is as follows: GAGVSQSPSNKVTEKGKDVELRCDPISGHTALYWYRQSLGQGLEFLIYFQGNSAPDKSGLPSDRFSAERTGGSVSTLTIQRTQQEDSAVYLCASRLQGGYSNQPQHFGDGTRLSIL.

This clonotype was detected ten times or more. V is TRBV29-1 and J is TRBJ2-7; D tentatively reads TRBD1 or TRBD2 (5 bases each). CDR3 length: 12 residues. CDR1 SQVTM and CDR2 ANQGSEA come from the germline V gene. V gave up 2 bases and J gave up 2 bases, with 7 bases separating them. The CDR3: CSVELGAYEQYF. The CDR3 nucleotides read TGCAGCGTTGAACTGGGGGCCTACGAGCAGTACTTC.

The table lists this clonotype with many counts. The rearrangement links TRBV6-5 to TRBJ2-7, with D perhaps matching TRBD1 or TRBD2 (5 bases each). The CDR3 sequence is 15 residues long. V was clipped by 6 bases and J by 3 bases, with 18 bases between them. CDR1 MNHEY and CDR2 SVGAGI come from the germline V gene. Here the CDR3 DNA reads TGTGCCAGCAGCCCCCTCACTGTGAGGGGCTACGAGCAGTACTTC. This gives the protein CASSPLTVRGYEQYF.

This clonotype occurred many times. The chain uses TRBV20-1 and TRBJ2-7; D remains unclear. Between the trimmed V and J ends, which lost 3 bases and 3 bases, there was a span of 6 bases. Germline V gene data show CDR1 as DFQATT and CDR2 as SNEGSKA (reference sequence). The CDR3 contains 11 residues. As DNA, the CDR3 is TGCAGTGCTAGTGAGGTCTACGAGCAGTACTTC. It codes for CSASEVYEQYF.

This clonotype came up many times. V is TRBV9 and J is TRBJ2-7; the D gene is possibly TRBD1 (5 bases). CDR1 and CDR2 from the germline V gene are SGDLS and YYNGEE. The V end was cut by 3 bases, the J end by 4 bases, with 17 bases between. The CDR3 has 15 residues. This CDR3 reads CASSAGSHRGYEQYF. DNA for the CDR3: TGTGCCAGCAGCGCCGGTTCTCATAGGGGATACGAGCAGTACTTC.